Only one count was recorded for the clone carrying this T cell receptor (beta chain). The source of the sample is a study of blood T cell repertoires in COVID-19. Study members were between about 18 and 95 years old and lived in 24 US regions. Libraries were prepared by immunoSEQ multiplex PCR; TCRdb keeps only in-frame clonotypes and omits some of them. The repertoire consists of 200,000 to 300,000 clones, with 85% to 90% occurring once and the leading ten covering under 5%. The source material was PBMCs or T cells enriched from blood (not recorded which). This receptor was identified in a woman in her 30s who had recovered from COVID-19.

The CDR3 region is CASSLDGGWGYTF. The CDR3 DNA reads as TGTGCCAGCAGCCTCGACGGGGGGTGGGGCTACACCTTC. The V call is TRBV7-9, the J call TRBJ1-2; D perhaps matches TRBD1 (5 bases). The CDR3 has 13 residues. Trimming removed 5 bases at V and 8 bases at J, with 15 bases between. Germline values: CDR1 SEHNR, CDR2 FQNEAQ (reference sequence).